Here is one TCR beta chain with its context. This record belongs to a study of tumor-infiltrating lymphocytes in primary liver carcinoma. The CDR3 has 16 amino acids. Germline values: CDR1 SGHRS, CDR2 YFSETQ. Trimming cost V 0 bases and J 0 bases, with 9 bases left between them. With roughly 540 ng total RNA as template and a constant-region primer, TCR beta cDNA was made. Slightly modified ARM-PCR with three nested multiplex PCR rounds yielded TCR beta libraries. Researchers ran the first two PCR rounds for about 11 cycles each with TRBV1-TRBV30 forward primers and a C-beta reverse primer. MiXCR, run by TCRdb on the multiplex PCR reads, gives a single entry per CDR3 protein. The repertoire holds approximately 110,000 distinct CDR3 sequences, with around 62% as singletons. The study co-extracted DNA and RNA from roughly 20-30 mg of unsorted bulk tissue.

The sequenced material came from liver tumor tissue from sampling region 1. Subset here: tumor region T1, superior pole. The V and J genes are TRBV5-1 and TRBJ2-2; D not resolved. The clonotype was recovered from a woman aged 60-70 years with primary liver carcinoma and hepatitis B virus infection. The CDR3 region is CASSLAITTNTGELFF. CDR3 nucleotides: TGCGCCAGCAGCTTGGCTATCACGACGAACACCGGGGAGCTGTTTTTT.